The present TCR beta chain was sequenced within a study of T cell repertoires in ileal Crohn's disease. This CDR3 has 14 amino acids. The trim removed 6 bases at V and 10 bases at J, leaving 7 bases unmatched. The V gene's germline CDR1 is MDHEN and CDR2 SYDVKM. Clones were read by immunoSEQ multiplex PCR, and TCRdb kept only the in-frame ones, dropping some. Of more than 11,000 clones listed, under 90% are singletons. This chain connects TRBV28 to TRBJ1-6, with 9 nucleotides matching TRBD1. This clonotype was sampled from an adult with Crohn's disease. Sample: ileal tissue. This CDR3 reads CASRGDRDPSPLHF. The DNA for the CDR3 is TGTGCCAGCAGGGGGGACAGGGATCCCTCACCCCTCCACTTT.